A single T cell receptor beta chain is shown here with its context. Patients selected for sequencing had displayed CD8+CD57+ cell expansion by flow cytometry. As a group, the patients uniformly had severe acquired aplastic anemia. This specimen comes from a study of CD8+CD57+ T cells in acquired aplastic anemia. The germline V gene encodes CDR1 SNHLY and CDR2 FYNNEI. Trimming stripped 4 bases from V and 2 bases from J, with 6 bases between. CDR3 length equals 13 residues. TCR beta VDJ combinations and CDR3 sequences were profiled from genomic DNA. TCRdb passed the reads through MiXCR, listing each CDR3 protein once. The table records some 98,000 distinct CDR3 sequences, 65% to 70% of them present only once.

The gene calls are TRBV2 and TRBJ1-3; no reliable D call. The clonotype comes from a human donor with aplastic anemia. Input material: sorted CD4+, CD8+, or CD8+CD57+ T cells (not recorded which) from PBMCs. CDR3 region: CASSAYTGNTIYF. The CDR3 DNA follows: TGTGCCAGCAGTGCCTACACTGGAAACACCATATATTTT.